These T cell receptor beta chains were read from a single sample in a study of shared clonotypes between healthy human individuals. Produced via immunoSEQ multiplex PCR; TCRdb's table is partial and in-frame only. The sample contains some 1,600,000 clones, around 98% of which appear only once. Sequencing used naive CD4+ T cells sorted from blood. The receptors derive from a man aged 25 to 40 in good health. Both conserved end residues are part of each CDR3. The D gene is left open where the match is weak. Size is stated for part of the rows, as once, few or many counts, or as a class when the clone is expanded.

v_call	d_call	clone_size	j_call	cdr3_nt	cdr3_aa
TRBV5-4	TRBD2	once	TRBJ2-7	TGTGCCAGCAGCCGGGGGGGAGCGGGAGGATCCGAGCAGTACTTC	CASSRGGAGGSEQYF
TRBV16	-	-	TRBJ2-3	TGTGCCAGCAGCCACCTATCAGGGGAGGATACGCAGTATTTT	CASSHLSGEDTQYF
TRBV5-8	TRBD2	-	TRBJ2-7	TGTGCCAGCAGCTCCGGGACTAGCGGGAGGTACCACGAGCAGTACTTC	CASSSGTSGRYHEQYF
TRBV5-1	-	once	TRBJ2-2	TGCGCCAGCAGCTTGGCCGAAGCCGGGGAGCTGTTTTTT	CASSLAEAGELFF
TRBV6-1	TRBD2	-	TRBJ2-7	TGTGCCAGCAGTAGTAGGGCTAGCGGGAGCTACGAGCAGTACTTC	CASSSRASGSYEQYF
TRBV19	-	-	TRBJ1-5	TGTGCCAGTAGTATTCGCATACCGCGGAGCAATCAGCCCCAGCATTTT	CASSIRIPRSNQPQHF
TRBV5-4	TRBD2	-	TRBJ2-1	TGTGCCAGCAGCGGGAAAACTAGCGCCACGTACTCCTACAATGAGCAGTTCTTC	CASSGKTSATYSYNEQFF
TRBV27	-	-	TRBJ1-5	TGTGCCAGCAGTTTAACCCCGGGGGGCGTTAATTATCAGCCCCAGCATTTT	CASSLTPGGVNYQPQHF
TRBV7-2	TRBD1	-	TRBJ2-1	TGTGCCAGCAGCTTAGCAAGGGACAGGGGGTTCCCCAATGAGCAGTTCTTC	CASSLARDRGFPNEQFF
TRBV27	-	-	TRBJ2-1	TGTGCCAGCAGTCGGGTGGTGAATGAGCAGTTCTTC	CASSRVVNEQFF
TRBV18	-	-	TRBJ2-5	TGTGCCAGCTCACCACCCGGCAGGTACCAAGAGACCCAGTACTTC	CASSPPGRYQETQYF
TRBV6-4	-	-	TRBJ1-1	TGTGCCAGCAGACTCAGCTTCACACAAAACACTGAAGCTTTCTTT	CASRLSFTQNTEAFF
TRBV30	-	-	TRBJ1-5	TGTGCCTGGAGTGCTGGGGGCAATCAGCCCCAGCATTTT	CAWSAGGNQPQHF
TRBV18	TRBD2	-	TRBJ2-7	TGTGCCAGCTCACCTATAACTAGCGGGATCCCCTACGAGCAGTACTTC	CASSPITSGIPYEQYF
TRBV5-1	TRBD1	once	TRBJ2-5	TGCGCCAGCGCACAGGGGGCTGAGGAGACCCAGTACTTC	CASAQGAEETQYF
TRBV15	-	-	TRBJ2-1	TGTGCCACCAGCAGAGGCGGCTCAGCGGACACCTACAATGAGCAGTTCTTC	CATSRGGSADTYNEQFF
TRBV5-6	TRBD1	-	TRBJ2-7	TGTGCCAGCAGCTTGGTAGGGGGCATCCACGAGCAGTACTTC	CASSLVGGIHEQYF
TRBV19	-	-	TRBJ2-5	TGTGCCAGTAGTATAGGTGGGAAGGAGACCCAGTACTTC	CASSIGGKETQYF
TRBV11-2	-	-	TRBJ2-2	TGTGCCAGCAGCTTAGTTCCCACCGGGGAGCTGTTTTTT	CASSLVPTGELFF
TRBV5-1	TRBD1	once	TRBJ2-7	TGCGCCAGCAGCTTGGCCGGGACAGGGGGTCGGGAGCAGTACTTC	CASSLAGTGGREQYF
TRBV10-3	-	-	TRBJ1-3	TGTGCCATCAGGGGGGGGACTGGAAACACCATATATTTT	CAIRGGTGNTIYF
TRBV29-1	TRBD1	-	TRBJ2-5	TGCAGCGTTGTGGACAGGGGGCGAGAGACCCAGTACTTC	CSVVDRGRETQYF
TRBV29-1	-	-	TRBJ2-1	TGCAGCGTTGTTCGGGAGAGGTGGAATGAGCAGTTCTTC	CSVVRERWNEQFF
TRBV29-1	TRBD2	-	TRBJ2-7	TGCAGCGTTGAGGGACTAGCCCAGGATTCCTACGAGCAGTACTTC	CSVEGLAQDSYEQYF
TRBV7-8	TRBD2	-	TRBJ2-3	TGTGCCAGCAGCTTAGAGGTGCTAGCGGGGACAGATACGCAGTATTTT	CASSLEVLAGTDTQYF
TRBV6-5	-	-	TRBJ2-1	TGTGCCAGCAGTTCAGAGGCGGGGCCAACTAATGAGCAGTTCTTC	CASSSEAGPTNEQFF
TRBV5-1	-	-	TRBJ2-2	TGCGCCAGCCGAGCGGAGGGCATTTCTACCGGGGAGCTGTTTTTT	CASRAEGISTGELFF
TRBV19	TRBD1	-	TRBJ2-7	TGTGCCAGTAGTATAGTGGGACAGAGCTCCTACGAGCAGTACTTC	CASSIVGQSSYEQYF
TRBV9	-	-	TRBJ2-7	TGTGCCAGCAGCGTAGGGGGGGCGGTATACGAGCAGTACTTC	CASSVGGAVYEQYF
TRBV7-3	TRBD2	-	TRBJ2-1	TGTGCCAGCAGCTTAATAGCTAGCGGGACCTACAATGAGCAGTTCTTC	CASSLIASGTYNEQFF
TRBV6-5	-	-	TRBJ1-2	TGTGCCAGCAGTTACGACTTTAACTATGGCTACACCTTC	CASSYDFNYGYTF
TRBV7-2	TRBD2	-	TRBJ2-1	TGTGCCAGCAGCTTACAGACTAGCGCGTACAATGAGCAGTTCTTC	CASSLQTSAYNEQFF
TRBV7-2	TRBD1	-	TRBJ1-2	TGTGCCAGCAGCTTAGTGAGCGCAGGGGGCTATGGCTACACCTTC	CASSLVSAGGYGYTF
TRBV27	-	-	TRBJ2-5	TGTGCCAGCAGTTACGAGACCCAGTACTTC	CASSYETQYF
TRBV15	-	once	TRBJ2-7	TGTGCCACCAGCAGAGAACAGGCCCGATCCTACGAGCAGTACTTC	CATSREQARSYEQYF
TRBV5-4	TRBD2	-	TRBJ2-1	TGTGCCAGCACCGTCCCTAGCGGGAGAGGTAATGAGCAGTTCTTC	CASTVPSGRGNEQFF
TRBV18	TRBD2	-	TRBJ2-3	TGTGCCAGCTCGTCGACTAGCGGAACAGATACGCAGTATTTT	CASSSTSGTDTQYF
TRBV29-1	-	-	TRBJ1-5	TGCAGCGTTGAAGGGGCGGGCCAGCCCCAGCATTTT	CSVEGAGQPQHF
TRBV5-1	-	once	TRBJ2-1	TGCGCCAGCAGCTTAGAATCTAGCGCCTCCTACAATGAGCAGTTCTTC	CASSLESSASYNEQFF
TRBV19	-	-	TRBJ2-3	TGTGCCAGTAGTACACGAACGGATACGCAGTATTTT	CASSTRTDTQYF
TRBV28	-	-	TRBJ1-5	TGTGCCAGCAGTTCGTTAACAGTTTATAGCAATCAGCCCCAGCATTTT	CASSSLTVYSNQPQHF
TRBV10-3	-	-	TRBJ1-3	TGTGCCATCGGTACCGGAAACACCATATATTTT	CAIGTGNTIYF
TRBV11-3	-	-	TRBJ2-7	TGTGCCAGCAGCCCCGCCAGCGGAAGGGAGCAGTACTTC	CASSPASGREQYF
TRBV2	-	-	TRBJ1-5	TGTGCCAGCAGTGACAGAAATAGCAATCAGCCCCAGCATTTT	CASSDRNSNQPQHF
TRBV7-3	TRBD2	-	TRBJ2-3	TGTGCCAGCGGTCTAGCGGGAGGCCTGAGGACGCAGTATTTT	CASGLAGGLRTQYF